What follows are 8 T cell receptor beta chains derived from one specimen sequenced in a study of human T cells and chemical hapten exposure (dated by TCRdb to about 2021). The time point label of this sample denotes: healthy volunteer bleed at 2 weeks. Total RNA was extracted from unfractionated whole blood collected in Tempus Blood RNA tubes. Library prep was done by RACE. TCRdb shows the sequencer as NextSeq 500. TCRdb reprocessed the public reads (quality trimming at Q25 with fastp, clone calling with MiXCR) and kept in-frame beta chains. Here each entry gathers all rows of one CDR3 protein and keeps the most common genes and DNA. The sample table lists around 130,000 distinct CDR3 sequences, roughly 9% of them with a count of one. 1.5% to 2% of the sample belongs to the ten largest clones. Sequencing input: whole blood. The receptors originated from a male donor in good health. Some clones in this sample may be carry-over from other donors' samples.

The chain links TRBV25-1 to TRBJ2-7, with TRBD2 matching over 7 bases. The germline CDR1 and CDR2 sequences are MGHDK and SYGVNS. This CDR3 has 13 residues. Trimming removed 6 bases from V and 0 bases from J; junction bases left unmatched: 2. CDR3 sequence (DNA): TGTGCCAGCAGGGCTAGCGGCTCCTACGAGCAGTACTTC. It is translated as CASRASGSYEQYF.

This clonotype has more than one count but fewer than ten. The chain employs TRBV20-1 and TRBJ1-5, with a tentative D call TRBD1 (5 bases). CDR3 length equals 12 residues. Germline-derived CDR1 and CDR2 are DFQATT and SNEGSKA (reference sequence). V lost 6 bases, J lost 9 bases, and 15 bases lay in between. CDR3 sequence reads: CSARDDQGPQHF. CDR3 nucleotides: TGCAGTGCCAGGGACGACCAGGGGCCCCAGCATTTT.

This clonotype was seen a few times. The V and J genes are TRBV20-1 and TRBJ2-7; a weak D match, TRBD2 (5 bases). The germline V and J ends were trimmed by 2 bases and 6 bases, with 17 bases remaining between them. The CDR3 consists of 14 residues. Per germline, CDR1 DFQATT and CDR2 SNEGSKA (reference sequence). The DNA for the CDR3 is TGCAGTGCTAGAATCGTCGGAGGAATCCCCGAGCAGTACTTC. This sequence encodes CSARIVGGIPEQYF.

The J gene is TRBJ2-1, the V gene TRBV29-1; 8 bases agree with TRBD2. Looked up from germline, CDR1 is SQVTM and CDR2 is ANQGSEA. Trimming took 5 bases from V and 5 from J; bases not matched to a gene: 11. The CDR3 loop spans 15 amino acids. The CDR3 DNA follows: TGCAGCGTTATGGACCTAAGCGGGAGCGACAATGAGCAGTTCTTC. Its protein product is CSVMDLSGSDNEQFF.

This clonotype was seen repeatedly, ten times or more. V and J are TRBV6-5 and TRBJ2-2; no clear D. The CDR3 is 14 amino acids. The germline V gene encodes CDR1 MNHEY and CDR2 SVGAGI. V shed 0 bases and J shed 4 bases, with 6 bases lying between them. The DNA of the CDR3 is TGTGCCAGCAGTTACTCGGCACTCACCGGGGAGCTGTTTTTT. It translates to CASSYSALTGELFF.

This clonotype has just a few counts. The chain joins TRBV10-3 to TRBJ2-6; D unclear. The germline CDR1 and CDR2 sequences are ENHRY and SYGVKD. The V end was cut by 3 bases, the J end by 0 bases, with 9 bases between. The CDR3 runs 16 residues. The CDR3 spells CAISDPSDSGANVLTF. In DNA, the CDR3 is TGTGCCATCAGTGACCCCAGCGACTCTGGGGCCAACGTCCTGACTTTC.

This sequence joins TRBV27 and TRBJ2-7, with D possibly being TRBD2 (5 bases). The CDR3 has 16 residues. The V gene lost 0 bases and the J gene lost 2 bases, with 14 bases spanning the gap. Germline CDR1 reads MNHEY; CDR2 reads SMNVEV (reference sequence). Here the CDR3 reads CASSLSQEDMTYEQYF. The CDR3 region has the DNA TGTGCCAGCAGTTTATCGCAGGAGGATATGACCTACGAGCAGTACTTC.

Here the CDR3 reads CASSQGPLSTDTQYF. The CDR3 DNA is TGTGCCAGCAGCCAAGGGCCACTTAGCACAGATACGCAGTATTTT. The chain carries TRBV3-1 and TRBJ2-3; D is undetermined. CDR3 length: 15 amino acids. Trimming pared 1 base from V and 0 bases from J, leaving 8 bases between. The V gene's germline CDR1 is LGHDT and CDR2 YNNKEL (reference sequence).